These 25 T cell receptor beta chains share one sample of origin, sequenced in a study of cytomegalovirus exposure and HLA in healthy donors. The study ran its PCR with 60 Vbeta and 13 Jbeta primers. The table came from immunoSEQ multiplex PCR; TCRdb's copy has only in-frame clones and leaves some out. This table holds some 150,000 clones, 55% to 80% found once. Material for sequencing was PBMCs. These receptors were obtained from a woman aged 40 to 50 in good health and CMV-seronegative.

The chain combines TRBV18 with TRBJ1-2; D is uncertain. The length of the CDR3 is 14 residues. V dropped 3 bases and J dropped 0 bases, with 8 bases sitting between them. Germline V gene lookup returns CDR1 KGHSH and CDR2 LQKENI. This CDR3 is CASSPSDANYGYTF. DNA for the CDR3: TGTGCCAGCTCACCTAGCGACGCTAACTATGGCTACACCTTC.

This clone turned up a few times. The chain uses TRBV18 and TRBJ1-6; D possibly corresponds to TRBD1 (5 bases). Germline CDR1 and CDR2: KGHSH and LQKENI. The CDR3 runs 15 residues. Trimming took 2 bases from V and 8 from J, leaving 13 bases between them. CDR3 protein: CASSPTRQSDSPLHF. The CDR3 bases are TGTGCCAGCTCACCAACGAGACAGTCGGATTCACCCCTCCACTTT.

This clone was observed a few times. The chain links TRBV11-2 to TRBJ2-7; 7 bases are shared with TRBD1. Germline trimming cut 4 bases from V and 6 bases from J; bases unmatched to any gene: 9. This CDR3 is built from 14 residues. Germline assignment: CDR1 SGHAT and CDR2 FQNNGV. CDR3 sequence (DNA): TGTGCCAGCAGCTCAGGGACAGCTCCCCGCGAGCAGTACTTC. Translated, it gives CASSSGTAPREQYF. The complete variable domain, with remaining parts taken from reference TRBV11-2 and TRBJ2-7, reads EAGVAQSPRYKIIEKRQSVAFWCNPISGHATLYWYQQILGQGPKLLIQFQNNGVVDDSQLPKDRFSAERLKGVDSTLKIQPAKLEDSAVYLCASSSGTAPREQYFGPGTRLTVT.

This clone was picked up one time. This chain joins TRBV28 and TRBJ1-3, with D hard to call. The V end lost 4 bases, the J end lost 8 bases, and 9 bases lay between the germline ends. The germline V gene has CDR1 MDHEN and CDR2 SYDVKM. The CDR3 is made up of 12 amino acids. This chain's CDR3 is CASSSQVDTIYF. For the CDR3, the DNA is TGTGCCAGCAGTTCTCAGGTGGACACCATATATTTT. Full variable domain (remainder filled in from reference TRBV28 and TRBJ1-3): DVKVTQSSRYLVKRTGEKVFLECVQDMDHENMFWYRQDPGLGLRLIYFSYDVKMKEKGDIPEGYSVSREKKERFSLILESASTNQTSMYLCASSSQVDTIYFGEGSWLTVV.

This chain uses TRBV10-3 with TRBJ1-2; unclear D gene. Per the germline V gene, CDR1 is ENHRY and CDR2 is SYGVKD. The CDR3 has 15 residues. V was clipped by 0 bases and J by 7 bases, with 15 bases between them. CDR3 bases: TGTGCCATCAGTGAGTCGACTCAGAAAGAGGCTGGCTACACCTTC. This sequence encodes CAISESTQKEAGYTF.

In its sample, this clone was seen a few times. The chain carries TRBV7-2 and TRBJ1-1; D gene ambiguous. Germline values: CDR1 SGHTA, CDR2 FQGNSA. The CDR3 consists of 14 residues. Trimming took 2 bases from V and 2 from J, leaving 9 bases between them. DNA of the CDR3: TGTGCCAGCAGCTTAATGGTGGGCAACACTGAAGCTTTCTTT. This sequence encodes CASSLMVGNTEAFF.

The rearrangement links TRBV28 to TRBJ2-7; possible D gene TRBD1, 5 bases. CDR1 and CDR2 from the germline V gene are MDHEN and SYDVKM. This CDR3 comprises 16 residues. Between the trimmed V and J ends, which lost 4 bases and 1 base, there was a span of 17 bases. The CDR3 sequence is CASSSFRTRLSYEQYF. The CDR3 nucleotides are TGTGCCAGCAGTTCCTTCAGGACACGGCTTTCCTACGAGCAGTACTTC.

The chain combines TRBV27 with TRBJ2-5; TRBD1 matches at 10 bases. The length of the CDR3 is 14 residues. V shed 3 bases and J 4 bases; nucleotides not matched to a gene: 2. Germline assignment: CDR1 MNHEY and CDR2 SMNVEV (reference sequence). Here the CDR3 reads CASSFRTGGETQYF. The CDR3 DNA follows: TGTGCCAGCAGTTTTAGGACAGGGGGAGAGACCCAGTACTTC.

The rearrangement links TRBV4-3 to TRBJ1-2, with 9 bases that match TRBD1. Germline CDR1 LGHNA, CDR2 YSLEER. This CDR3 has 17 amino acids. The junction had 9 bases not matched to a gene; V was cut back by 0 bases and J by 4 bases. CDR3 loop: CASSQERGTGLGYGYTF. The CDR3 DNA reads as TGCGCCAGCAGCCAAGAGAGGGGGACAGGGCTAGGCTATGGCTACACCTTC.

The CDR3 region has the DNA TGTGCCAGCAGCTTAGCGTCTAGCGGGGGCGGTGGAGCGGCCCAGTACTTC. Protein product: CASSLASSGGGGAAQYF. The rearrangement joins TRBV7-9 to TRBJ2-5, with 10 bases that match TRBD2. After removal of 0 bases from V and 9 bases from J, the junction contained 13 bases not matched to a gene. Germline assignment: CDR1 SEHNR and CDR2 FQNEAQ (reference sequence). The CDR3 has 17 amino acids.

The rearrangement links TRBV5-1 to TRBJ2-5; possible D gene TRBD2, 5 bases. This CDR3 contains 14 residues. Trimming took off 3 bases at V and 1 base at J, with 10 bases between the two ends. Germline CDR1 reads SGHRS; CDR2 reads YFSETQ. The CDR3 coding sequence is TGCGCCAGCAGCTCCCTAGCCTCCCAAGAGACCCAGTACTTC. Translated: CASSSLASQETQYF. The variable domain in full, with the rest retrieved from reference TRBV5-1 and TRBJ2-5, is KAGVTQTPRYLIKTRGQQVTLSCSPISGHRSVSWYQQTPGQGLQFLFEYFSETQRNKGNFPGRFSGRQFSNSRSEMNVSTLELGDSALYLCASSSLASQETQYFGPGTRLLVL.

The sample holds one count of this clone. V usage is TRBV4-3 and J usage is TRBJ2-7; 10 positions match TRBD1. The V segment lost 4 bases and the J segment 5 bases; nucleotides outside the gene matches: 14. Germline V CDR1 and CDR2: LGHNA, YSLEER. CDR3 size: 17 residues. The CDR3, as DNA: TGCGCCAGCAGCCCGTTTTTGACCGGGACAGGGGCCAACGAGCAGTACTTC. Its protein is CASSPFLTGTGANEQYF.

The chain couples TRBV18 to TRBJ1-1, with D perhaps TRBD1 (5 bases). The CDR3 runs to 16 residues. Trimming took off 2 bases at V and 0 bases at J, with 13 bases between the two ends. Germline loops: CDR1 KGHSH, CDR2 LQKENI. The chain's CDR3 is CASSPGQGILNTEAFF. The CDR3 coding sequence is TGTGCCAGCTCACCAGGGCAGGGAATATTGAACACTGAAGCTTTCTTT.

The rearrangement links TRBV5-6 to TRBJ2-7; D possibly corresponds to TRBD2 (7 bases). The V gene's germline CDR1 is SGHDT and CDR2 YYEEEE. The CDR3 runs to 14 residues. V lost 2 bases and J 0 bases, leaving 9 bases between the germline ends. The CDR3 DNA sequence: TGTGCCAGCAGCTTAGGGGGGGTCTCCTACGAGCAGTACTTC. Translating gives CASSLGGVSYEQYF.

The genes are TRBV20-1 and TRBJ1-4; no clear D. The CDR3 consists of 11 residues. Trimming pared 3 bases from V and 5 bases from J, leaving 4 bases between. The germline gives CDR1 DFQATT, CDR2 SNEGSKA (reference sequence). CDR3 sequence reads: CSARGNEKLFF. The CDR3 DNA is TGCAGTGCTAGGGGCAATGAAAAACTGTTTTTT.

The CDR3 loop is CASSLQGFRGYTF. The CDR3 DNA reads as TGTGCCAGCAGTTTACAGGGCTTTCGGGGCTACACCTTC. The chain employs TRBV27 and TRBJ1-2; possibly TRBD1 for D (5 bases). The V gene lost 2 bases and the J gene lost 8 bases, with 12 bases spanning the gap. CDR3 length equals 13 residues. CDR1 MNHEY and CDR2 SMNVEV come from the germline V gene (reference sequence).

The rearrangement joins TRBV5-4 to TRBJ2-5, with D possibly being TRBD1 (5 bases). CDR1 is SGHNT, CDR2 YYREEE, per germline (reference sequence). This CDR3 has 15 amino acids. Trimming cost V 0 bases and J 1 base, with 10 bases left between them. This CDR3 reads CASSLGQGSQETQYF. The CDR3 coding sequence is TGTGCCAGCAGCTTGGGTCAGGGAAGCCAAGAGACCCAGTACTTC.

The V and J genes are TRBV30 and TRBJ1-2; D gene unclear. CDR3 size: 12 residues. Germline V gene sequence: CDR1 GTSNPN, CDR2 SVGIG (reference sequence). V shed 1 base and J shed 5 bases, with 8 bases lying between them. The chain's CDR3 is CAWSASRYGYTF. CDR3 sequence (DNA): TGTGCCTGGAGTGCCTCCAGATATGGCTACACCTTC.

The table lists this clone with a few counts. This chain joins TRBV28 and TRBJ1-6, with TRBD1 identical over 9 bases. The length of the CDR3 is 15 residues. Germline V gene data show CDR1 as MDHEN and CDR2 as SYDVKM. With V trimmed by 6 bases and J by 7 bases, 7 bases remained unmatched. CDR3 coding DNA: TGTGCCAGCAGGGGGGCCGGGACAGGGAATTCACCCCTCCACTTT. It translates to CASRGAGTGNSPLHF.

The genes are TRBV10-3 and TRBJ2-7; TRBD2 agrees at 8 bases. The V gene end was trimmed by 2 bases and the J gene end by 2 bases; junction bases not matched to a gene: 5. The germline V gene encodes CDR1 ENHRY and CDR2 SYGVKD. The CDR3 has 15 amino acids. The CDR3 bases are TGTGCCATCAGTGAGGAGGCGGGGGGTACCTACGAGCAGTACTTC. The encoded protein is CAISEEAGGTYEQYF.

DNA of the CDR3: TGTGCCAGCAGCTTAGGGGGGGCTTTGAATGAGCAGTTCTTC. Protein: CASSLGGALNEQFF. The chain recombines TRBV7-3 with TRBJ2-1, with D possibly matching TRBD2 (7 bases). The CDR3 is 14 amino acids. Germline CDR1 SGHTA, CDR2 FQGTGA. Trimming removed 2 bases from V and 7 bases from J, with 12 bases in between. Full variable domain (outside the CDR3, taken from reference TRBV7-3 and TRBJ2-1): GAGVSQTPSNKVTEKGKYVELRCDPISGHTALYWYRQSLGQGPEFLIYFQGTGAADDSGLPNDRFFAVRPEGSVSTLKIQRTERGDSAVYLCASSLGGALNEQFFGPGTRLTVL.

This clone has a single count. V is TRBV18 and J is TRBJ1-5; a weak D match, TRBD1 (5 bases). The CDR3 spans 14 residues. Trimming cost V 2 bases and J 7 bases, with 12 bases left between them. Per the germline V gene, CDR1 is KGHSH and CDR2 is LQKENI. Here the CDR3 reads CASSPGAGGQPQHF. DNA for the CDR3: TGTGCCAGCTCACCAGGGGCAGGAGGGCAGCCCCAGCATTTT.

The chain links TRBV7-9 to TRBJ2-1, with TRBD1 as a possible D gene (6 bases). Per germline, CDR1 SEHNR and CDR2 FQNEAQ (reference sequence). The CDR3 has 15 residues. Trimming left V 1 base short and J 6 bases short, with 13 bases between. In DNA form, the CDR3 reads TGTGCCAGCAGCTTAGTAGGGGGTAGGTCCAATGAGCAGTTCTTC. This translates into CASSLVGGRSNEQFF.

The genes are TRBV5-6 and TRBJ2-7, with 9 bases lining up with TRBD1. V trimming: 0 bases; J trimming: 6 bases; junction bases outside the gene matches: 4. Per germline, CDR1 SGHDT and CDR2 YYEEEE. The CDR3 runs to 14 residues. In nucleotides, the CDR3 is TGTGCCAGCAGCTTGGACAGGGGGCTAGGCGAGCAGTACTTC. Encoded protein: CASSLDRGLGEQYF. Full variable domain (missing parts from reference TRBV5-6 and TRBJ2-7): DAGVTQSPTHLIKTRGQQVTLRCSPKSGHDTVSWYQQALGQGPQFIFQYYEEEERQRGNFPDRFSGHQFPNYSSELNVNALLLGDSALYLCASSLDRGLGEQYFGPGTRLTVT.

This CDR3 reads CASRGAGGAFF. The CDR3 DNA sequence: TGTGCCAGTAGGGGGGCAGGAGGAGCTTTCTTT. The chain couples TRBV19 to TRBJ1-1, with a possible D match to TRBD1 (6 bases). CDR1 is LNHDA, CDR2 SQIVND, per germline (reference sequence). V lost 6 bases, J lost 10 bases, and 12 bases lay in between. The CDR3 covers 11 residues.